Detailed here is one T cell receptor (beta chain). Its antigen remains unidentified. The data were obtained in a study of cytomegalovirus exposure and HLA in healthy donors. Overall study findings and caveats: In an earlier analysis, in fewer than 700 donors, most V segments appeared productive either ~87% or ~30% of the time. Later analysis revealed greater clonal expansion in HLA-associated TCR beta chains than in equally common others.

The germline V gene encodes CDR1 SQVTM and CDR2 ANQGSEA. This CDR3 is built from 15 residues. V lost 7 bases to trimming and J lost 5 bases; unmatched junction nucleotides: 15. PCR primers comprised 60 Vbeta and 13 Jbeta primers. The assay was immunoSEQ multiplex PCR, and TCRdb's table has in-frame clones only and misses some. The table has around 190,000 clones, around 80% seen once. The TCR was taken from a man aged 35-49 years in good health and CMV-seropositive. Sequenced: PBMCs. V gene TRBV29-1 combines with J gene TRBJ1-1, with TRBD1 matching over 8 bases. CDR3 sequence: CSAQIFPGGGTEAFF. CDR3 nucleotide sequence: TGCAGCGCCCAAATCTTCCCAGGGGGCGGAACTGAAGCTTTCTTT.